These T cell receptor beta chains were read from a single sample in a study of blood T cell repertoires in COVID-19. The method was immunoSEQ multiplex PCR; TCRdb's version includes in-frame clones alone and lacks a portion of them. The profile covers approximately 300,000 clones, with 70% to 90% appearing a single time and roughly 10% taken by the ten largest. Sequencing was performed on PBMCs or T cells enriched from blood (not recorded which). The receptors stem from a young woman who had recovered from COVID-19. Both conserved end residues are part of each CDR3. The D gene is left open where the match is weak. Size values are once, few and many counts, or a class for expanded clones, and some rows have none.

V	D	size	J	DNA	CDR3
TRBV27	TRBD1	-	TRBJ1-2	TGTGCCAGCAGTTTATCCATGGGGGACAGGGAATTTGGCTACACCTTC	CASSLSMGDREFGYTF
TRBV27	TRBD2	-	TRBJ2-1	TGTGCCAGCAGTTTACTAGCGGGGGGGCCTTACAATGAGCAGTTCTTC	CASSLLAGGPYNEQFF
TRBV5-1	TRBD2	-	TRBJ2-5	TGCGCCAGCAGCAACCAGGGGACTAGCGGGACCCAAGAGTACTTC	CASSNQGTSGTQEYF
TRBV28	TRBD1	-	TRBJ1-4	TGTGCCAGCAAGGGACAGGGTGGGGAAAAACTGTTTTTT	CASKGQGGEKLFF
TRBV12-5	TRBD2	once	TRBJ2-5	TGTGCTAGTGGTTTGGCCGTCCCCGGGGGGGTTGGACAAGAGACCCAGTACTTC	CASGLAVPGGVGQETQYF
TRBV6-1	TRBD1	-	TRBJ1-2	TGTGCCAGCAGTGAGGAAGGACAGGGGCCCTATGGCTACACCTTC	CASSEEGQGPYGYTF
TRBV10-3	TRBD1	-	TRBJ2-1	TGTGCCGTAAAAACAGGGGACGTGTACAATGAGCAGTTCTTC	CAVKTGDVYNEQFF
TRBV12-5	TRBD1	few	TRBJ2-1	TGTGCTAGTGCCATTGGGACAGGCCACTACAATGAGCAGTTCTTC	CASAIGTGHYNEQFF
TRBV9	TRBD2	-	TRBJ2-1	TGTGCCAGCAGCGTATGGACTAGCGGGGGCGATGAGCAGTTCTTC	CASSVWTSGGDEQFF
TRBV19	TRBD2	-	TRBJ2-2	TGTGCCAGTAGTATATCAGGCGGGAGTTCGTTCGGGGAGCTGTTTTTT	CASSISGGSSFGELFF
TRBV3-1/TRBV3-2	-	-	TRBJ1-3	TGTGCCAGCAGCCGCGGCACCAGCTCTGGAAACACCATATATTTT	CASSRGTSSGNTIYF
TRBV5-1	TRBD1	-	TRBJ2-2	TGCGCCAGCAGCTGGAACAGGGGTACCGGGGAGCTGTTTTTT	CASSWNRGTGELFF
TRBV7-8	-	-	TRBJ1-2	TGTGCCAGCAGCTTAGATTTCAGGCAAGGCTATGGCTACACCTTC	CASSLDFRQGYGYTF
TRBV5-6	-	-	TRBJ1-5	TGTGCCAGCAGCTTGGTGGCAGGGAACTTTAGCAATCAGCCCCAGCATTTT	CASSLVAGNFSNQPQHF
TRBV19	TRBD1	-	TRBJ2-2	TGTGCCAGTCGAACCGGGACAGGGGCCGGGGAGCTGTTTTTT	CASRTGTGAGELFF
TRBV6-5	TRBD1	-	TRBJ1-1	TGTGCCAGCAGTTACGGGGCAGGGGGCACTGAAGCTTTCTTT	CASSYGAGGTEAFF
TRBV7-9	TRBD1	-	TRBJ1-2	TGTGCCAGCTCCAAGACAGGGGGCAGTGGCTACACCTTC	CASSKTGGSGYTF
TRBV18	-	-	TRBJ1-4	TGTGCCAGCTCACCATCTCTCGAAAAACTGTTTTTT	CASSPSLEKLFF
TRBV3-1/TRBV3-2	TRBD1	-	TRBJ1-2	TGTGCCAGCAGCCAAGTGGTTGGACAGGTAAACTATGGCTACACCTTC	CASSQVVGQVNYGYTF
TRBV7-3	TRBD1	-	TRBJ1-1	TGTGCCAGCAGCTTAACGCAGGGGGCCTCTGAAGCTTTCTTT	CASSLTQGASEAFF
TRBV6-1	-	few	TRBJ1-4	TGTGCCAGCAGTGAACTTGGGACTGCCGGCGAAAAACTGTTTTTT	CASSELGTAGEKLFF
TRBV2	-	-	TRBJ2-5	TGTGCCAGCAGTAGTAAGACCCCGGGAGAGACCCAGTACTTC	CASSSKTPGETQYF
TRBV2	-	few	TRBJ1-5	TGTGCCAGCAGTGAAGCCGAGGGAAATCAGCCCCAGCATTTT	CASSEAEGNQPQHF
TRBV18	-	-	TRBJ1-3	TGTGCCAGCTCAGAGGGAGTAGGTGGAAACACCATATATTTT	CASSEGVGGNTIYF
TRBV27	TRBD1	-	TRBJ2-5	TGTGCCACCCAGACAGGGTCGGAGACCCAGTACTTC	CATQTGSETQYF
TRBV7-2	-	once	TRBJ1-5	TGTGCCAGCAGCTTATCCCCGGGCAATCAGCCCCAGCATTTT	CASSLSPGNQPQHF
TRBV11-3	-	-	TRBJ2-3	TGTGCCAGCAGCTTAAATAGCGATACGCAGTATTTT	CASSLNSDTQYF
TRBV7-9	-	-	TRBJ2-4	TGTGCCAGCAGCGGCCCTGGGGAGAGTCAGTACTTC	CASSGPGESQYF
TRBV4-2	TRBD2	few	TRBJ2-3	TGTGCCAGCAGCCAAGATCGGGCTAGCGGGGGAAGTATTAGCACAGATACGCAGTATTTT	CASSQDRASGGSISTDTQYF
TRBV5-4	-	-	TRBJ1-1	TGTGCCAGCAGCTTGGTCGAGCGGCCTGAAGCTTTCTTT	CASSLVERPEAFF
TRBV5-1	-	-	TRBJ2-3	TGCGCCAGCGCCATTAGCAGATGGACAGATACGCAGTATTTT	CASAISRWTDTQYF
TRBV4-1	-	-	TRBJ1-4	TGCGCCAGCAGCCAGTGGTTACGGGGAGAAGAAAAACTGTTTTTT	CASSQWLRGEEKLFF
TRBV2	-	-	TRBJ1-3	TGTGCCAGCAGGAACGGCGGATCTTCTGGAAACACCATATATTTT	CASRNGGSSGNTIYF
TRBV27	-	-	TRBJ1-2	TGTGCCAGCAGTTCGGGGACATTCGCGTATGGCTACACCTTC	CASSSGTFAYGYTF
TRBV10-2	-	-	TRBJ1-2	TGCGCCAGCAGTGAGGACGGAGATGGCTACACCTTC	CASSEDGDGYTF
TRBV25-1	TRBD2	-	TRBJ2-1	TGTGCCAGCGGAGGAGGTGGCGGGAGGTTCTACAATGAGCAGTTCTTC	CASGGGGGRFYNEQFF
TRBV30	-	-	TRBJ1-3	TGTGCCTGGAGCCTGGCAGGGGGAAACACCATATATTTT	CAWSLAGGNTIYF
TRBV2	TRBD1	-	TRBJ1-5	TGTGCCAGCAGTGACAGGGGGCGCAATCAGCCCCAGCATTTT	CASSDRGRNQPQHF
TRBV19	-	-	TRBJ1-1	TGTGCCAGTAGTGTTATCAGGGGAAGCTTGAACACTGAAGCTTTCTTT	CASSVIRGSLNTEAFF
TRBV9	TRBD2	-	TRBJ2-1	TGTGCCAGCAGCGTAGAGCCAGCGGGGGGGCAGGAGCAGTTCTTC	CASSVEPAGGQEQFF
TRBV7-9	TRBD2	-	TRBJ2-5	TGTGCCAGCAGCTTGAGACTAGCGGGAGCGCCAGAGACCCAGTACTTC	CASSLRLAGAPETQYF
TRBV18	TRBD1	-	TRBJ2-2	TGTGCCAGCTCACAAAACAGGGGGGCGAACACCGGGGAGCTGTTTTTT	CASSQNRGANTGELFF
TRBV19	-	few	TRBJ1-5	TGTGCCAGTATGGACAGATATAGCAATCAGCCCCAGCATTTT	CASMDRYSNQPQHF
TRBV29-1	-	once	TRBJ1-1	TGCAGCGTCCCGGTGAGTTGGGGCCAAAACACTGAAGCTTTCTTT	CSVPVSWGQNTEAFF
TRBV9	TRBD1	-	TRBJ1-2	TGTGCCAGCAGCGTCGACAGGGGACGTAACTATGGCTACACCTTC	CASSVDRGRNYGYTF
TRBV19	TRBD1	-	TRBJ2-2	TGTGCCAGTAGTATAAACAGGGGCAACGGGGAGCTGTTTTTT	CASSINRGNGELFF
TRBV5-1	-	-	TRBJ2-7	TGCGCCAGCAGCTCCGAACTTTACGAGCAGTACTTC	CASSSELYEQYF
TRBV3-1/TRBV3-2	TRBD2	-	TRBJ2-1	TGTGCCAGCAGCCAACCGGGACTAGGGGGAAATGAGCAGTTCTTC	CASSQPGLGGNEQFF
TRBV9	-	-	TRBJ2-7	TGTGCCAGCAGCGTAGACCGGGGTCCAACCTACGAGCAGTACTTC	CASSVDRGPTYEQYF
TRBV3-1/TRBV3-2	TRBD1	-	TRBJ2-7	TGTGCCAGCAGCCAAGCCCTGACAGGGGCCGAGCAGTACTTC	CASSQALTGAEQYF
TRBV19	-	-	TRBJ2-6	TGTGCCAGTACCCCAGGGACAGGGGCCAACGTCCTGACTTTC	CASTPGTGANVLTF
TRBV7-6	TRBD2	few	TRBJ2-5	TGTGCCAGCAGTTGGGGACTAGCGGTCCAAGAGACCCAGTACTTC	CASSWGLAVQETQYF